The text below deals with one TCR beta chain. As yet, its antigen is unknown. The data belong to a study of CD4+ T cells in melanoma. Sequenced by immunoSEQ multiplex PCR; TCRdb stores in-frame clones only, minus some. The sample lists about 140,000 clones; 85% to 95% were seen once. The germline V gene encodes CDR1 SGHTA and CDR2 FQGTGA. Trimming left V 3 bases short and J 8 bases short, with 11 bases between. There are 13 residues in the CDR3. The study's findings and limits: A reported correlation linked neoantigen-specific CD4+ T cells to CD8+, macrophage and B cell function. Neoantigen-specific CD4+ T cells in melanoma reportedly had diverse differentiation states.

V gene TRBV7-3 combines with J gene TRBJ2-1; D is possibly TRBD2 (6 bases). This TCR was recovered from a human donor with melanoma. Written as DNA, the CDR3 is TGTGCCAGCAGCTTCTGGAGCGGGCATGAGCAGTTCTTC. It translates to CASSFWSGHEQFF. Together with reference TRBV7-3 and TRBJ2-1, the CDR3 gives the full variable domain: GAGVSQTPSNKVTEKGKYVELRCDPISGHTALYWYRQSLGQGPEFLIYFQGTGAADDSGLPNDRFFAVRPEGSVSTLKIQRTERGDSAVYLCASSFWSGHEQFFGPGTRLTVL.